This TCR beta chain was identified during a study of cytomegalovirus exposure and HLA in healthy donors (dated by TCRdb to the late 2010s). Context from the whole study: The 500 to 800 repertoires of the first cohort and the approximately 110 validation repertoires were produced on the same platform, according to a later analysis. High-throughput TCR immunosequencing, statistical association of individual TCRs with disease status, and machine learning were combined to predict cytomegalovirus infection status. In addition to the first cohort of 666 subjects, a separate validation cohort of approximately 130 different subjects was used. The study was designed to test whether signatures of past pathogen exposure could be identified by cataloging public T cell receptors. What the authors observed across the whole study: A few of the identified cytomegalovirus-associated TCR beta chains were confirmed in vitro to be specific for cytomegalovirus antigens. All 130 or so repertoires were used to score co-occurrence in the validation cohort in a later analysis, because that analysis had no HLA typing for the cohort. In a later analysis, TCRs clustered in the first cohort were found to also tend to co-occur in the 130 or so validation repertoires, with 94% of cluster scores above 0. The study gave a list of 150 to 200 TCR beta chains associated with cytomegalovirus. The classifier was reported to diagnose cytomegalovirus status with high specificity and sensitivity in both the original and validation cohorts. According to the authors, the approach could potentially be generalized to other disease states and immunological phenotypes. Most TCR sequences were observed very rarely across donors, whereas some public TCRs were present in many individuals.

The receptor library was made with the immunoSEQ multiplex PCR assay. Per the authors' processing: A statistical classification framework was built for diagnosing cytomegalovirus status from the catalog of TCR beta chain sequences. Drawn from immuneACCESS, this table holds only the in-frame rearrangements with V and J called that TCRdb kept. Clones are partly lost; checked studies trace under half to an unresolved V gene and leave the rest unexplained. V, J and clone size reflect that table, while D and trimming were determined from the DNA. This sample gives fewer than 95,000 clones in total; 94% of them show up just once. The ten largest clones take up 0.55% to 0.8% of the sample. Separate from the approximately 700-subject first cohort, the validation cohort of some 130 subjects was the group to which the donors belonged. This clone has a single count. Its antigen is not yet known. Base quality data are lacking; no much larger clone is found one base away.

The trim is 4 bases for V and 5 bases for J, with a gap of 10 bases between the germline ends. Spanning cysteine to phenylalanine, the CDR3 consists of 14 amino acids. Only CDR3 DNA remains: 42 bases, in frame from the first base. Per the germline V gene, SGDLS is the CDR1 and YYNGEE is the CDR2. The sequencing input was PBMCs. The sequence is built from TRBV9 and TRBJ1-6; D gene: possibly TRBD1, on 5 matching bases. This TCR was sampled from a woman under 30 in good health and CMV-seronegative. Read as DNA, the sequence is TGTGCCAGCAGCCTCGGAGGGGATAATTCACCCCTCCACTTT. Its protein reads: CASSLGGDNSPLHF.